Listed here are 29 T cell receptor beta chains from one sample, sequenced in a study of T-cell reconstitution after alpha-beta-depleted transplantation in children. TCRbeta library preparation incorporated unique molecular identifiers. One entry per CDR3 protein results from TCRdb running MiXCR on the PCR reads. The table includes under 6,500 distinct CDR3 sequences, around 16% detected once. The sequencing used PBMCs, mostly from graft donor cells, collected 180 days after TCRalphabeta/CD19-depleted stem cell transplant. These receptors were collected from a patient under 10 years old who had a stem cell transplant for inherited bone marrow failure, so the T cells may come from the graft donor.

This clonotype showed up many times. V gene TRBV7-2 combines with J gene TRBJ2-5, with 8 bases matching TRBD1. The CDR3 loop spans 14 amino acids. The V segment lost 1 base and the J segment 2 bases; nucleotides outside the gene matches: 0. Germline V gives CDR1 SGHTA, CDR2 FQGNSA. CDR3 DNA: TGTGCCAGCAGCTTAGACAGGGGGCAAGAGACCCAGTACTTC. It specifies CASSLDRGQETQYF.

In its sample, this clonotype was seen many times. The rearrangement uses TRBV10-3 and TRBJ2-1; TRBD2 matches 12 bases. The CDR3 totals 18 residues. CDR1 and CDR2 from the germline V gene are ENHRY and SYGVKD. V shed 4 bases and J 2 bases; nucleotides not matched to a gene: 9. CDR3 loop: CAISVRSRTSGTYNEQFF. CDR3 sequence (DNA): TGTGCCATCAGTGTGAGAAGCCGGACTAGCGGGACCTACAATGAGCAGTTCTTC.

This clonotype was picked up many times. The CDR3, as DNA: TGTGCCAGCAGTTTGAACAGGAACTATGGCTACACCTTC. It codes for CASSLNRNYGYTF. The chain links TRBV27 to TRBJ1-2; maybe TRBD1 (5 bases). The CDR3 extends over 13 amino acids. In germline, CDR1 is MNHEY, CDR2 SMNVEV (reference sequence). The ends were cut back, 3 bases at V and 2 bases at J, with 7 bases in the middle.

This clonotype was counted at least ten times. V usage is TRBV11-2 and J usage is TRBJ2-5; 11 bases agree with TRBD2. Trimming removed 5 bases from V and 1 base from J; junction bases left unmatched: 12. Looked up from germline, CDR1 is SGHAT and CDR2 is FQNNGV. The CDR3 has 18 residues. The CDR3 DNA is TGTGCCAGCAGCCCACCACCCGGGACTAGCGGAATCCAAGAGACCCAGTACTTC. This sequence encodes CASSPPPGTSGIQETQYF.

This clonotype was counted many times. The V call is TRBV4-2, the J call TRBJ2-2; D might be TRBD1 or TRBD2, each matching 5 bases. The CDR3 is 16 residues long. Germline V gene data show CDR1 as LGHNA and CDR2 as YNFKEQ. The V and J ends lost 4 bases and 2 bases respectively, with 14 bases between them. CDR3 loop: CASSRELGTNTGELFF. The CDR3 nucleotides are TGTGCCAGCAGCCGTGAGTTGGGGACCAACACCGGGGAGCTGTTTTTT.

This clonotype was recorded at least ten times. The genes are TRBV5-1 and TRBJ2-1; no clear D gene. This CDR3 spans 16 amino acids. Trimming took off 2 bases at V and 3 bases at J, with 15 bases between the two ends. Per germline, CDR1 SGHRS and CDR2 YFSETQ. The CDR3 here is CASSFRPESLYNEQFF. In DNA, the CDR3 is TGCGCCAGCAGCTTCCGTCCGGAGAGCCTCTACAATGAGCAGTTCTTC.

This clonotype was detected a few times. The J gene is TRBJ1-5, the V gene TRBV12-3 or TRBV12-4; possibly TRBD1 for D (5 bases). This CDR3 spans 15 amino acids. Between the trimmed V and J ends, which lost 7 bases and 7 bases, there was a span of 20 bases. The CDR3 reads CASNTGTQWDQPQHF. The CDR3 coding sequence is TGTGCCAGCAACACCGGGACCCAATGGGACCAGCCCCAGCATTTT.

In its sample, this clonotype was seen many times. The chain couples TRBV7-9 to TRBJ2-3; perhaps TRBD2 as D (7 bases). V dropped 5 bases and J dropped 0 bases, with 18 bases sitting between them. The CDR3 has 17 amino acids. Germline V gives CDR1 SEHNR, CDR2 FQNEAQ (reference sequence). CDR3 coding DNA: TGTGCCAGCAGCCTAAGTCGGGGGGCGGGGAGCACAGATACGCAGTATTTT. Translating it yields CASSLSRGAGSTDTQYF.

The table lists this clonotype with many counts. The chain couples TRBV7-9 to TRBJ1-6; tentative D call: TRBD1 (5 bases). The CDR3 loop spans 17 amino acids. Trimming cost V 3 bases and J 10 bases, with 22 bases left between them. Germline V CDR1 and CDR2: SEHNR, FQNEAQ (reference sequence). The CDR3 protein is CASSLGRLLTGPSPLHF. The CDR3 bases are TGTGCCAGCAGCTTGGGACGGCTTTTAACGGGGCCCTCACCCCTCCACTTT.

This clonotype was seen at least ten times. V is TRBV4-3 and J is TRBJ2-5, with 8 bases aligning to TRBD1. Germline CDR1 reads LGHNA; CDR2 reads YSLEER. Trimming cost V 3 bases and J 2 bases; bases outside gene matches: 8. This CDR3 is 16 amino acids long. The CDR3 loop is CASSQRDRITQETQYF. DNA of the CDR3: TGCGCCAGCAGCCAGAGGGACAGGATCACGCAAGAGACCCAGTACTTC.

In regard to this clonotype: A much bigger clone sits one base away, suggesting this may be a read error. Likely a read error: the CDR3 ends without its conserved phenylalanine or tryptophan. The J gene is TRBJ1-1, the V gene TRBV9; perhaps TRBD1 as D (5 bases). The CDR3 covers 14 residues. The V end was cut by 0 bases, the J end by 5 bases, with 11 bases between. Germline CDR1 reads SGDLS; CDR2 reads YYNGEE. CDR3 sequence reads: CASSVGQGGTEAFS. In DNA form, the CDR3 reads TGTGCCAGCAGCGTAGGTCAGGGAGGGACTGAAGCTTTCTCT.

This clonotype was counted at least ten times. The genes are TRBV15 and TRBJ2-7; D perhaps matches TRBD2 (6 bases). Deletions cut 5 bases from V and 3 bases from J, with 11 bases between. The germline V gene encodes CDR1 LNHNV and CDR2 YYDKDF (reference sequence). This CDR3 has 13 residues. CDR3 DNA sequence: TGTGCCACCAGCGAGGGGCGGGGCTACGAGCAGTACTTC. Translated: CATSEGRGYEQYF.

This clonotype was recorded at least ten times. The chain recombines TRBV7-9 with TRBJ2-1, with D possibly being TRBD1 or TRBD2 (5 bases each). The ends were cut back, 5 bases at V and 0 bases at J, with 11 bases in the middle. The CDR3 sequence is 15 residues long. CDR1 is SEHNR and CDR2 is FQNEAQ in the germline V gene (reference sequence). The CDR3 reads CASSDSGGSYNEQFF. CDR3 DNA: TGTGCCAGCAGCGATTCTGGGGGCTCCTACAATGAGCAGTTCTTC.

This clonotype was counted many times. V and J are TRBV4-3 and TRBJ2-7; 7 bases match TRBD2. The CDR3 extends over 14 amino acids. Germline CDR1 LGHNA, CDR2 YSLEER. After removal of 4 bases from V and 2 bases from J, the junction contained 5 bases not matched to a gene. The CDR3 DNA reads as TGCGCCAGCAGCCCGGGACTACCCCCCTACGAGCAGTACTTC. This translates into CASSPGLPPYEQYF.

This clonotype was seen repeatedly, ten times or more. CDR3 sequence reads: CASNQGTYEQYF. The CDR3 DNA is TGTGCCAGCAACCAGGGTACCTACGAGCAGTACTTC. The rearrangement joins TRBV6-6 to TRBJ2-7, with a possible D match to TRBD1 (5 bases). This CDR3 comprises 12 residues. The germline CDR1 and CDR2 sequences are MNHNY and SVGAGI (reference sequence). V shed 7 bases and J shed 2 bases, with 9 bases lying between them.

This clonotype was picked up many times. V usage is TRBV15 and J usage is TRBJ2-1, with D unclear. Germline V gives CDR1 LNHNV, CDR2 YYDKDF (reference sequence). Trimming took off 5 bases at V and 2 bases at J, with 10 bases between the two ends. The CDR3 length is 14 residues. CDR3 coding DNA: TGTGCCACCAGCTTCTTAAGACCCTACAATGAGCAGTTCTTC. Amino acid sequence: CATSFLRPYNEQFF. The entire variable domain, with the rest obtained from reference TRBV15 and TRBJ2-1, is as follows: DAMVIQNPRYQVTQFGKPVTLSCSQTLNHNVMYWYQQKSSQAPKLLFHYYDKDFNNEADTPDNFQSRRPNTSFCFLDIRSPGLGDTAMYLCATSFLRPYNEQFFGPGTRLTVL.

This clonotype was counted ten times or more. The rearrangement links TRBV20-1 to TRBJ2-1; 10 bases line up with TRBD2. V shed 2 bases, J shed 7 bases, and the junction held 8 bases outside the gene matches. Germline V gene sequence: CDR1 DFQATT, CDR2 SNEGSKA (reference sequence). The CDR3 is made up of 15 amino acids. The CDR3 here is CSARKSGRALNEQFF. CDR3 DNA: TGCAGTGCTAGAAAGAGCGGGAGGGCCTTAAATGAGCAGTTCTTC.

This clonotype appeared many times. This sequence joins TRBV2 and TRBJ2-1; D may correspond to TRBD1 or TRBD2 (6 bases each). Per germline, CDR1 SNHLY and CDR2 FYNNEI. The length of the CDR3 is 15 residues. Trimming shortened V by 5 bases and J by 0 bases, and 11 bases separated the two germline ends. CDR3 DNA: TGTGCCAGCAGTAGAGAGGGGGGCTCCTACAATGAGCAGTTCTTC. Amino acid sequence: CASSREGGSYNEQFF.

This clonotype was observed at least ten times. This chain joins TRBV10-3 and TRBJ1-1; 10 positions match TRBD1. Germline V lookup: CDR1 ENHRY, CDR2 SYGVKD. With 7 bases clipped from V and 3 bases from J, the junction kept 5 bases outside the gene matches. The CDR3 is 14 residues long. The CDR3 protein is CAIKTGTGDTEAFF. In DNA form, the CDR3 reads TGTGCCATCAAAACCGGGACAGGGGACACTGAAGCTTTCTTT.

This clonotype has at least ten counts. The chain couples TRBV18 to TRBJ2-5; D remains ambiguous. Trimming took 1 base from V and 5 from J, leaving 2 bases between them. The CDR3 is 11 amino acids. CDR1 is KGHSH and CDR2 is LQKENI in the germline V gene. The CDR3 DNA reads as TGTGCCAGCTCACCACGGGAGACCCAGTACTTC. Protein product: CASSPRETQYF.

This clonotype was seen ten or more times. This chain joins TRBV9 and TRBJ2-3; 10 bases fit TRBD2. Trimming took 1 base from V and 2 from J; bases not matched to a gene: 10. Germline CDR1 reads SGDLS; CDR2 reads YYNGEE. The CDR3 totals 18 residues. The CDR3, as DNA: TGTGCCAGCAGCGTACGTAGCGGGGGGCCCCACCTCACAGATACGCAGTATTTT. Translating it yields CASSVRSGGPHLTDTQYF.

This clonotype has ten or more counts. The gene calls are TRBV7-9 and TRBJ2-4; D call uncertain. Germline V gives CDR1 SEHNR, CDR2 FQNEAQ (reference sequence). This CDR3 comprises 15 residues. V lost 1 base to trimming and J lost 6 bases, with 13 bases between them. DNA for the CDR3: TGTGCCAGCAGCTTAGACGGCAGGCCTTTAAACATTCAGTACTTC. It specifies CASSLDGRPLNIQYF.

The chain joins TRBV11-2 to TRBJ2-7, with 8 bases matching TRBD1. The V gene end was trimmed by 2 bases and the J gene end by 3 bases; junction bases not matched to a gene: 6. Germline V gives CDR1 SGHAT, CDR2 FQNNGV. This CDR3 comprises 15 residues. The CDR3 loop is CASSLHGTGLYEQYV. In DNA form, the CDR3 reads TGTGCCAGCAGCTTACATGGGACAGGTCTCTACGAGCAGTACGTC.

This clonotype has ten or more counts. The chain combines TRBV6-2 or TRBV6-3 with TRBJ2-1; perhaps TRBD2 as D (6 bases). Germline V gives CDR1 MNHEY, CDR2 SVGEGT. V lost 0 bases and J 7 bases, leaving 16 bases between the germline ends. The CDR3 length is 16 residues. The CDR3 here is CASSYSATGVGNEQFF. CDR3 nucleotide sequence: TGTGCCAGCAGTTACTCAGCGACGGGAGTGGGAAATGAGCAGTTCTTC.

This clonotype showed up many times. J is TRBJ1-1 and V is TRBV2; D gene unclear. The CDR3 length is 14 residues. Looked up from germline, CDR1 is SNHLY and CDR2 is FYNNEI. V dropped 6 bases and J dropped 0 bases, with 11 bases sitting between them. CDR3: CASRFGRMNTEAFF. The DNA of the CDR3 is TGTGCCAGCAGATTCGGCCGGATGAACACTGAAGCTTTCTTT.

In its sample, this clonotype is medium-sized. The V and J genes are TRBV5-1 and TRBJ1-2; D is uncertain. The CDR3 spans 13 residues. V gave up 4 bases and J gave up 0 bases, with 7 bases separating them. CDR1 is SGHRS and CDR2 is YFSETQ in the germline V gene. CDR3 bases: TGCGCCAGCAGCGTGGATTCTAACTATGGCTACACCTTC. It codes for CASSVDSNYGYTF.

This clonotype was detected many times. The CDR3 DNA reads TGCGCCAGCAGCCTAGGACAGGAGGGCACAGATACGCAGTATTTT. This translates into CASSLGQEGTDTQYF. J is TRBJ2-3 and V is TRBV5-1, with 7 nucleotides matching TRBD1. The CDR3 has 15 residues. V was clipped by 4 bases and J by 1 base; unmatched bases: 6. CDR1 is SGHRS, CDR2 YFSETQ, per germline.

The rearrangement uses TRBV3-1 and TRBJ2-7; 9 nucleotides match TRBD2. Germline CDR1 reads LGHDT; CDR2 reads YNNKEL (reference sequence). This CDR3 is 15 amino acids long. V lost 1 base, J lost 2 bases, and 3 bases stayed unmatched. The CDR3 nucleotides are TGTGCCAGCAGCCAAGTCCGACTAGCGGCCTACGAGCAGTACTTC. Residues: CASSQVRLAAYEQYF.

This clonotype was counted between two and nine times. CDR3 protein: CAASYGGGSYNEQFF. The CDR3 nucleotides read TGTGCGGCCAGTTATGGGGGCGGCAGCTACAATGAGCAGTTCTTC. This chain connects TRBV24-1 to TRBJ2-1, with D tentatively TRBD1 (6 bases). The CDR3 length is 15 residues. CDR1 is KGHDR, CDR2 SFDVKD, per germline.